This TCR beta chain was found in a study of control samples from healthy donors and cancer patients. Assay used: immunoSEQ multiplex PCR; TCRdb lists only in-frame clones, some missing. The sample shows under 80,000 clones, around 93% of them seen only once. The receptor's source is a woman in her twenties or thirties in good health. Sequenced material: blood.

CDR3 nucleotides: TGTGCCTGGAACCCGGACAGGATTAGCACAGATACGCAGTATTTT. It codes for CAWNPDRISTDTQYF. This sequence joins TRBV30 and TRBJ2-3, with TRBD1 matching over 7 bases. CDR3 size: 15 residues. Germline V gene data show CDR1 as GTSNPN and CDR2 as SVGIG (reference sequence). V gave up 4 bases and J gave up 0 bases; unmatched junction bases: 7.